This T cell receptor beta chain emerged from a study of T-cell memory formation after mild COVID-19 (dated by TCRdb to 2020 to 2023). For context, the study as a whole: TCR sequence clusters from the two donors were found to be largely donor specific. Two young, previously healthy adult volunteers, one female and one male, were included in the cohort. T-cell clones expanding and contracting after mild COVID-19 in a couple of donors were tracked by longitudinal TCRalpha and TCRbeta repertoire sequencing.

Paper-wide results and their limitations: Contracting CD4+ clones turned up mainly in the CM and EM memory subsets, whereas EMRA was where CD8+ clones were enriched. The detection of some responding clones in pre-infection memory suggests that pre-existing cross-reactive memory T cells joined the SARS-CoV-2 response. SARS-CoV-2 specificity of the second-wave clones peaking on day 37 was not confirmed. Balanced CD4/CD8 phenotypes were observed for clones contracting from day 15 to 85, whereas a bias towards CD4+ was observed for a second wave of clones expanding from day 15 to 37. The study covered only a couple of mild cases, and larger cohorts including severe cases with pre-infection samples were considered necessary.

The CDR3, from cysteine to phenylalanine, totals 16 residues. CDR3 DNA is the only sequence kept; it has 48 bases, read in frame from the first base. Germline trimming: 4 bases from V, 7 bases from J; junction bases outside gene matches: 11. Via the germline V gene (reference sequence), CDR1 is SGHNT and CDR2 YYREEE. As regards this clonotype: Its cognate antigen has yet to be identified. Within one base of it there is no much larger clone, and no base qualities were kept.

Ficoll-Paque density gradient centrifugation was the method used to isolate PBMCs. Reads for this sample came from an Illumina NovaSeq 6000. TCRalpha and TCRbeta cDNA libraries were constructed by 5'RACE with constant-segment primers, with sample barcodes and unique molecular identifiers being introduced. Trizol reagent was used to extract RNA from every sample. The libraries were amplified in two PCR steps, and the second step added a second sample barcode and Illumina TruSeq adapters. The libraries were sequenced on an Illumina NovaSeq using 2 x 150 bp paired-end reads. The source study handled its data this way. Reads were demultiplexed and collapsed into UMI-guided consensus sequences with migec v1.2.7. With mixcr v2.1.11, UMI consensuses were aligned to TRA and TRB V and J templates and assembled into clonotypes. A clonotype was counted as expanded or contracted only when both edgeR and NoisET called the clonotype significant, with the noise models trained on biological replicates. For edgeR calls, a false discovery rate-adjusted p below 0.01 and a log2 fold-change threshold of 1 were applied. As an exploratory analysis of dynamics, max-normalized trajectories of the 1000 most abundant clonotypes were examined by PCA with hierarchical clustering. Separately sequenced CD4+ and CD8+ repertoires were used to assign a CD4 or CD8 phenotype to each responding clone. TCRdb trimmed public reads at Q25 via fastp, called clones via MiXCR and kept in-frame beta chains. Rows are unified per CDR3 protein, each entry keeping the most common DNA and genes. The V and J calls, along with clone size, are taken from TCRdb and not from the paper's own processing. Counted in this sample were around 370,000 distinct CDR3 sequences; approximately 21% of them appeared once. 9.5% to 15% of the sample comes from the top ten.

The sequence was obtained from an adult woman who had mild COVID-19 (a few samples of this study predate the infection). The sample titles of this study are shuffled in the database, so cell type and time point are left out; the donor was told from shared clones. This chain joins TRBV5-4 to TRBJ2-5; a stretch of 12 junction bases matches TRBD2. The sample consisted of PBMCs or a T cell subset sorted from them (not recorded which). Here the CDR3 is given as CASSPPGLAGSGTQYF. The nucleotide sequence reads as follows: TGTGCCAGCAGCCCCCCCGGACTAGCGGGATCCGGGACCCAGTACTTC.